This TCR beta chain was obtained from a study of T cell responses to AZD1222 COVID-19 vaccine. TCRdb's copy holds only in-frame clones and misses some; the assay was immunoSEQ multiplex PCR. The sample includes 150,000 to 200,000 clones, 90% to 95% of them seen just once. This clone was seen once. The CDR3 length is 15 residues. Germline assignment: CDR1 MDHEN and CDR2 SYDVKM. V was clipped by 7 bases and J by 3 bases, with 18 bases between them. The source was peripheral blood, collected 28 days after the second AZD1222 dose. This clonotype was obtained from an adult who received the AZD1222 COVID-19 vaccine. The chain recombines TRBV28 with TRBJ1-2; perhaps TRBD1 as D (5 bases). CDR3 in DNA: TGTGCCAGCATTAGAGGGGCAGGGACCCACTATGGCTACACCTTC. Protein sequence: CASIRGAGTHYGYTF.